This T cell receptor beta chain was identified in a study of T cells in Graves' hyperthyroidism and ophthalmopathy. Findings of the study overall: Among thyroid clonotypes expanded above 0.001, most also appeared in blood. Patients with ophthalmopathy were separated from those with stable hyperthyroidism by a 13 V-J model.

Regions amplified from RNA transcripts were the TCR beta CDR3 regions. First-round RT-PCR targeting the TCR CDR3 was performed with the HTBI primer set. TCRdb re-called the multiplex PCR reads through MiXCR, storing one row per CDR3 protein. The sample holds 400,000 to 550,000 distinct CDR3 sequences, approximately 15% seen once. This clonotype has a handful of counts. The target antigen is unknown. Trimming removed 0 bases from V and 0 bases from J, with 6 bases in between. This CDR3 is 15 amino acids long. CDR1 is SGHTA, CDR2 FQGNSA, per germline. V gene TRBV7-2 combines with J gene TRBJ2-1, with unresolved D. The sample consisted of blood. The receptor was derived from a woman between 18 and 29 years old with Graves' hyperthyroidism. The DNA of the CDR3 is TGTGCCAGCAGCTTAGCGGGATACTCCTACAATGAGCAGTTCTTC. It yields the protein CASSLAGYSYNEQFF.